The 12 T cell receptor beta chains below were found in one sample sequenced in a study of memory CD4+ T cells and cytomegalovirus serostatus. The sort gate was single viable CD3+CD4+CD8-CD45RO+ cells for memory CD4+ T cells. The repertoire was sequenced with immunoSEQ multiplex PCR; TCRdb's copy has only in-frame clones and lacks some. Of 25,000 to 30,000 clones in the sample, roughly 75% are singletons; the top ten hold about 1%. Sequencing used memory CD4+ T cells from blood. All receptors derive from an adult in good health and CMV-seronegative.

This rearrangement joins TRBV29-1 to TRBJ1-2; 12 bases align to TRBD1. CDR3 size: 15 residues. Germline CDR1 reads SQVTM; CDR2 reads ANQGSEA. Unmatched junction bases numbered 6, after V lost 4 bases and J lost 3 bases. The CDR3 nucleotides read TGCAGCGTTGGAGGGGGGACAGGGGGCGACTATGGCTACACCTTC. Protein: CSVGGGTGGDYGYTF.

The chain couples TRBV30 to TRBJ2-1; D call uncertain. The CDR3 length is 14 residues. Germline V CDR1 and CDR2: GTSNPN, SVGIG (reference sequence). V was shortened by 3 bases and J by 0 bases, with 9 bases between the two germline ends. CDR3: CAWRAKPSYNEQFF. The CDR3 coding sequence is TGTGCCTGGAGGGCAAAACCCTCCTACAATGAGCAGTTCTTC.

V usage is TRBV30 and J usage is TRBJ1-5, with D perhaps matching TRBD1 (5 bases). This CDR3 contains 13 residues. Trimming took 2 bases from V and 5 from J, leaving 10 bases between them. From germline, CDR1 is GTSNPN and CDR2 SVGIG (reference sequence). The CDR3 reads CAWSRGEHQPQHF. In nucleotides, the CDR3 is TGTGCCTGGAGTAGAGGGGAGCATCAGCCCCAGCATTTT.

This clone showed up just a few times. The V and J genes are TRBV18 and TRBJ1-6, with TRBD1 matching 10 bases. Trimming took 3 bases from V and 7 from J; bases not matched to a gene: 9. Germline V CDR1 and CDR2: KGHSH, LQKENI. This CDR3 has 17 amino acids. For the CDR3, the DNA is TGTGCCAGCTCACCCCGTCTCGGGACAGGGGAGAATTCACCCCTCCACTTT. Translated, it gives CASSPRLGTGENSPLHF. Full variable domain (outside the CDR3, taken from reference TRBV18 and TRBJ1-6): NAGVMQNPRHLVRRRGQEARLRCSPMKGHSHVYWYRQLPEEGLKFMVYLQKENIIDESGMPKERFSAEFPKEGPSILRIQQVVRGDSAAYFCASSPRLGTGENSPLHFGNGTRLTVT.

In its sample, this clone was seen once. V is TRBV6-5 and J is TRBJ1-2; no firm D call. CDR3 length: 11 residues. CDR1 is MNHEY and CDR2 is SVGAGI in the germline V gene. The V and J ends lost 11 bases and 2 bases respectively, with 9 bases between them. The chain's CDR3 is CASMRNYGYTF. In DNA, the CDR3 is TGTGCCTCAATGAGGAACTATGGCTACACCTTC.

The chain links TRBV5-6 to TRBJ2-3; 9 nucleotides agree with TRBD2. CDR3 length equals 16 residues. V trimming: 0 bases; J trimming: 6 bases; junction bases outside the gene matches: 8. In germline, CDR1 is SGHDT, CDR2 YYEEEE. The CDR3 protein is CASSLVSRGGKDTQYF. The CDR3 nucleotides are TGTGCCAGCAGCTTGGTCTCGCGGGGGGGTAAGGATACGCAGTATTTT.

The V call is TRBV28, the J call TRBJ2-1; 12 nucleotides align to TRBD2. This CDR3 region has 16 residues. Trimming cost V 4 bases and J 3 bases; bases outside gene matches: 4. The germline V gene encodes CDR1 MDHEN and CDR2 SYDVKM. Here the CDR3 DNA reads TGTGCCAGCAGTTCCCTGGGACTAGCGGGCTACAATGAGCAGTTCTTC. It yields the protein CASSSLGLAGYNEQFF. The full variable domain, rest sourced from reference TRBV28 and TRBJ2-1, is DVKVTQSSRYLVKRTGEKVFLECVQDMDHENMFWYRQDPGLGLRLIYFSYDVKMKEKGDIPEGYSVSREKKERFSLILESASTNQTSMYLCASSSLGLAGYNEQFFGPGTRLTVL.

The rearrangement uses TRBV4-2 and TRBJ1-5; TRBD1 might be the D (5 bases). CDR1 is LGHNA, CDR2 YNFKEQ, per germline. The length of the CDR3 is 15 residues. V lost 0 bases and J lost 2, with 8 bases in between. DNA of the CDR3: TGTGCCAGCAGCCAAGATCAGGGCGGCAATCAGCCCCAGCATTTT. Translated: CASSQDQGGNQPQHF.

The rearrangement uses TRBV6-1 and TRBJ1-5, with D unresolved. Germline lookup yields CDR1 MNHNS and CDR2 SASEGT. V was pared by 8 bases and J by 0 bases, with 8 bases between. The CDR3 loop spans 13 amino acids. CDR3 coding DNA: TGTGCCAGCGGGAGGGATAGCAATCAGCCCCAGCATTTT. It specifies CASGRDSNQPQHF.

This clone has only one observation. This chain uses TRBV5-5 with TRBJ2-7; possibly TRBD1 or TRBD2 for D (6 bases each). The germline V gene has CDR1 SGHKS and CDR2 YYEKEE (reference sequence). Deletions cut 4 bases from V and 9 bases from J, with 14 bases between. This CDR3 comprises 12 residues. CDR3 bases: TGTGCCAGCAGCCCTCTACAGGGAGGGCAGTACTTC. Its protein is CASSPLQGGQYF.

Concerning this clone: One end of the junction is discordant with germline, which a read error may explain. This rearrangement joins TRBV7-7 to TRBJ2-6; D is unresolved. Germline CDR1 is SSHAT and CDR2 is FNYEAQ (reference sequence). The CDR3 sequence is 15 residues long. This CDR3 is CASSLGHSGANVLTF. In DNA, the CDR3 is TGTGCTAGCAGCTTAGGGCACTCTGGGGCCAACGTCCTGACTTTC.

J is TRBJ2-7 and V is TRBV13; the D gene could be TRBD1 or TRBD2 (5 bases each). The CDR3 covers 17 residues. Trimming shortened V by 6 bases and J by 5 bases, and 26 bases separated the two germline ends. Germline V lookup: CDR1 PRHDT, CDR2 FYEKMQ (reference sequence). CDR3 sequence: CASSLSNQGEGRNEQYF. The CDR3 DNA follows: TGTGCCAGCAGTTTATCGAACCAGGGAGAGGGAAGGAACGAGCAGTACTTC.